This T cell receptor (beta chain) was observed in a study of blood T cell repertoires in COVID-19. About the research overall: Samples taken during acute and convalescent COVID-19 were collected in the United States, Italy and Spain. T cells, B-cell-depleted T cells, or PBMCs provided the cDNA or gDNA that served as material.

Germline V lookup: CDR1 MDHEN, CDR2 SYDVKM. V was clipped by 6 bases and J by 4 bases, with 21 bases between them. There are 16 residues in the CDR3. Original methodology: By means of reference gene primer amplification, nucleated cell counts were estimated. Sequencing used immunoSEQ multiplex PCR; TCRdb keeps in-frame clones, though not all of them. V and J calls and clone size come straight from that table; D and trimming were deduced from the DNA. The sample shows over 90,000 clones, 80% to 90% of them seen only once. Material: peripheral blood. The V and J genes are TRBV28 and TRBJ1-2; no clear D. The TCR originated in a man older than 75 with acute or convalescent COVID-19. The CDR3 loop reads CASSLGGSVISYGYTF. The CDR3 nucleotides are TGTGCCAGCAGCCTTGGCGGATCCGTAATTTCCTATGGCTACACCTTC.